The 26 T cell receptor beta chains below come from one sample, sequenced in a study of Ad26.COV2.S vaccination and SARS-CoV-2 variants. TCRdb's table, derived via immunoSEQ multiplex PCR, lists solely in-frame clones and lacks some. The table has 400,000 to 450,000 clones, 80% to 95% seen once. The treatment here: approximately 18 received Ad26.COV2.S at low or high dose, single or two shots; several received placebo; per-sample allocation not given. Sampling was performed 63 days after the first vaccine or placebo injection. The material sequenced was peripheral blood, taken in a trial of Ad26.COV2.S vaccine versus placebo. The receptors were sampled from a person aged 18 to 59 who received the Ad26.COV2.S COVID-19 vaccine or a placebo.

This CDR3 is CASSLAPGQGYLETQYF. CDR3 nucleotides: TGTGCCAGCAGCTTGGCCCCGGGACAGGGGTATTTAGAGACCCAGTACTTC. J is TRBJ2-5 and V is TRBV5-4; 10 bases are a match to TRBD1. There are 17 residues in the CDR3. Germline V lookup: CDR1 SGHNT, CDR2 YYREEE (reference sequence). The J segment lost 4 bases and the V segment lost 0 bases, leaving 9 bases of the junction unmatched.

The chain employs TRBV10-3 and TRBJ2-2; 7 positions match TRBD1. J lost 5 bases, V lost 6 bases, and 12 bases had no gene match. CDR1 ENHRY and CDR2 SYGVKD come from the germline V gene. There are 16 residues in the CDR3. Here the CDR3 reads CAISLTGTAGTGELFF. The CDR3 DNA reads TGTGCCATCAGCTTGACCGGGACAGCTGGAACCGGGGAGCTGTTTTTT.

The V gene is TRBV5-3, the J gene TRBJ2-5; TRBD1 or TRBD2 may be the D gene (5 bases each). TRBV5-3 belongs to the ORF category, with a function that is uncertain. This CDR3 is built from 16 residues. Trimming shortened V by 1 base and J by 1 base, and 14 bases separated the two germline ends. The CDR3 DNA reads as TGTGCCAGAAGCTTGCAAGGGACGGTCTCCCAAGAGACCCAGTACTTC. This gives the protein CARSLQGTVSQETQYF.

This chain links TRBV4-1 with TRBJ2-2; 7 bases are a match to TRBD1. J was trimmed by 5 bases and V by 0 bases; bases with no gene match: 6. The CDR3 length is 16 residues. Germline values: CDR1 MGHRA, CDR2 YSYEKL. The CDR3 region is CASSQDARGWTGELFF. CDR3 DNA: TGCGCCAGCAGCCAAGACGCCAGGGGGTGGACCGGGGAGCTGTTTTTT.

The chain joins TRBV2 to TRBJ2-1, with TRBD2 matching over 9 bases. The V gene's germline CDR1 is SNHLY and CDR2 FYNNEI. The trim removed 10 bases at V and 6 bases at J, leaving 13 bases unmatched. The CDR3 covers 15 residues. The CDR3, as DNA: TGTGCCATCACATATAGCGGGAGAGGAACCAATGAGCAGTTCTTC. Protein sequence: CAITYSGRGTNEQFF. Variable domain in full (rest from reference TRBV2 and TRBJ2-1): EPEVTQTPSHQVTQMGQEVILRCVPISNHLYFYWYRQILGQKVEFLVSFYNNEISEKSEIFDDQFSVERPDGSNFTLKIRSTKLEDSAMYFCAITYSGRGTNEQFFGPGTRLTVL.

The chain recombines TRBV14 with TRBJ1-5; 9 bases map to TRBD1. Germline V gene data show CDR1 as SGHDN and CDR2 as FVKESK. The length of the CDR3 is 15 residues. V was clipped by 1 base and J by 7 bases; unmatched bases: 5. CDR3 DNA sequence: TGTGCCAGCAGCCAAGGTGGGACAGGGAGCCAGCCCCAGCATTTT. It encodes CASSQGGTGSQPQHF.

The chain combines TRBV3-1 (or the pseudogene TRBV3-2) with TRBJ2-5, with 9 bases fitting TRBD1. Germline-derived CDR1 and CDR2 are LGHDT and YNNKEL (reference sequence). The CDR3 spans 16 residues. After removal of 1 base from V and 4 bases from J, the junction contained 7 bases not matched to a gene. CDR3 in DNA: TGTGCCAGCAGCCAAGCGAAACAGGGGGCAGGAGAGACCCAGTACTTC. The encoded protein is CASSQAKQGAGETQYF.

The chain combines TRBV6-1 with TRBJ1-5; 8 bases match TRBD1. V shed 0 bases, J shed 4 bases, and the junction held 2 bases outside the gene matches. The CDR3 consists of 15 residues. The germline V gene encodes CDR1 MNHNS and CDR2 SASEGT. CDR3: CASSEAGQVNQPQHF. CDR3 DNA sequence: TGTGCCAGCAGTGAAGCGGGACAGGTTAATCAGCCCCAGCATTTT.

CDR3 region: CASSQGGSGSLTGELFF. The CDR3 coding sequence is TGCGCCAGCAGCCAAGGGGGTAGCGGGAGTTTGACCGGGGAGCTGTTTTTT. This chain uses TRBV4-3 with TRBJ2-2; 9 positions match TRBD2. The CDR3 loop spans 17 amino acids. CDR1 LGHNA and CDR2 YSLEER come from the germline V gene. The V gene end was trimmed by 1 base and the J gene end by 5 bases; junction bases not matched to a gene: 8.

The chain links TRBV7-9 to TRBJ2-3, with 13 bases that match TRBD2. The CDR3 totals 15 residues. Looked up from germline, CDR1 is SEHNR and CDR2 is FQNEAQ (reference sequence). J was trimmed by 10 bases and V by 4 bases; bases with no gene match: 8. The CDR3 is CASSYGLAGALSQYF. The CDR3 DNA sequence: TGTGCCAGCAGCTACGGACTAGCGGGGGCCCTATCGCAGTATTTT.

The chain employs TRBV3-1 (or the pseudogene TRBV3-2) and TRBJ2-5, with D perhaps matching TRBD1 (6 bases). V lost 0 bases and J 5 bases, leaving 13 bases between the germline ends. Germline V CDR1 and CDR2: LGHDT, YNNKEL (reference sequence). The CDR3 has 15 residues. The CDR3 bases are TGTGCCAGCAGCCAAGATCAAAACAGGGTGGAGACCCAGTACTTC. Amino acids: CASSQDQNRVETQYF.

The chain couples TRBV13 to TRBJ2-3; 7 bases map to TRBD2. After removal of 4 bases from V and 4 bases from J, the junction contained 11 bases not matched to a gene. This CDR3 has 16 residues. Per germline, CDR1 PRHDT and CDR2 FYEKMQ (reference sequence). The CDR3: CASSSGLDGYADTQYF. CDR3 nucleotides: TGTGCCAGCAGCTCTGGACTAGACGGGTACGCAGATACGCAGTATTTT.

This chain joins TRBV7-8 and TRBJ2-7, with 12 bases identical to TRBD2. V lost 3 bases to trimming and J lost 7 bases; unmatched junction nucleotides: 16. The CDR3 is 18 amino acids. The germline V gene encodes CDR1 SGHVS and CDR2 FQNEAQ. This CDR3 reads CASSFVVLLAGGRLEQYF. The CDR3 coding sequence is TGTGCCAGCAGCTTCGTCGTCCTCCTAGCGGGAGGGCGGTTGGAGCAGTACTTC.

V usage is TRBV28 and J usage is TRBJ2-4; no clear D gene. This CDR3 comprises 15 residues. The V gene's germline CDR1 is MDHEN and CDR2 SYDVKM. V was pared by 7 bases and J by 7 bases, with 20 bases between. In nucleotides, the CDR3 is TGTGCCAGCAAGTGGGCAGACCCAAGCCGGAACATTCAGTACTTC. Translating gives CASKWADPSRNIQYF.

The J gene is TRBJ2-4, the V gene TRBV14; no reliable D call. The CDR3 is 14 residues long. Looked up from germline, CDR1 is SGHDN and CDR2 is FVKESK. Trimming pared 3 bases from V and 0 bases from J, leaving 6 bases between. CDR3 in amino acids: CASSHGLAKNIQYF. CDR3 DNA: TGTGCCAGCAGCCACGGATTAGCCAAAAACATTCAGTACTTC. Drawing the rest from reference TRBV14 and TRBJ2-4, the complete variable domain is EAGVTQFPSHSVIEKGQTVTLRCDPISGHDNLYWYRRVMGKEIKFLLHFVKESKQDESGMPNNRFLAERTGGTYSTLKVQPAELEDSGVYFCASSHGLAKNIQYFGAGTRLSVL.

The rearrangement joins TRBV20-1 to TRBJ2-2; TRBD2 might be the D (6 bases). There are 13 residues in the CDR3. Germline CDR1 and CDR2: DFQATT and SNEGSKA (reference sequence). The V and J ends lost 6 bases and 6 bases respectively, with 14 bases between them. CDR3 amino acids: CSASRGTSGELFF. The CDR3 nucleotides read TGCAGTGCCAGTCGCGGGACCTCCGGGGAGCTGTTTTTT.

This chain uses TRBV15 with TRBJ2-3; D call uncertain. Germline loops: CDR1 LNHNV, CDR2 YYDKDF (reference sequence). The CDR3 contains 14 residues. The ends were cut back, 3 bases at V and 2 bases at J, with 9 bases in the middle. CDR3 in DNA: TGTGCCACCAGCAGGGGGTCCGCCACAGATACGCAGTATTTT. Translating gives CATSRGSATDTQYF.

V is TRBV28 and J is TRBJ2-2, with a tentative D call TRBD1 (6 bases). The CDR3 runs 14 residues. From germline, CDR1 is MDHEN and CDR2 SYDVKM. V was clipped by 5 bases and J by 1 base, with 8 bases between them. CDR3: CASSVTGNTGELFF. CDR3 bases: TGTGCCAGCAGTGTGACAGGGAACACCGGGGAGCTGTTTTTT.

V usage is TRBV13 and J usage is TRBJ1-1, with D tentatively TRBD1 (6 bases). Germline values: CDR1 PRHDT, CDR2 FYEKMQ (reference sequence). Trimming cost V 4 bases and J 8 bases, with 14 bases left between them. The length of the CDR3 is 13 residues. CDR3 sequence: CASSWNREFEAFF. CDR3 nucleotides: TGTGCCAGCAGCTGGAACAGGGAATTCGAAGCTTTCTTT.

V gene TRBV7-9 combines with J gene TRBJ2-7; TRBD1 matches at 9 bases. The junction had 5 bases not matched to a gene; V was cut back by 5 bases and J by 0 bases. Germline CDR1 reads SEHNR; CDR2 reads FQNEAQ (reference sequence). The CDR3 has 15 residues. DNA for the CDR3: TGTGCCAGCAGCCCCCGGGACAGGGACTCCTACGAGCAGTACTTC. It yields the protein CASSPRDRDSYEQYF.

The CDR3 region is CASSEAPGASEQYF. The CDR3 DNA reads TGTGCCAGCAGTGAAGCGCCGGGGGCCTCCGAGCAGTACTTC. The chain joins TRBV6-1 to TRBJ2-7; tentatively, D is TRBD1 or TRBD2 (6 bases each). V was clipped by 0 bases and J by 6 bases, with 12 bases between them. Germline V gives CDR1 MNHNS, CDR2 SASEGT. CDR3 size: 14 residues.

V gene TRBV10-3 combines with J gene TRBJ1-6, with D possibly matching TRBD1 (5 bases). Trimming left V 7 bases short and J 7 bases short, with 8 bases between. The germline V gene encodes CDR1 ENHRY and CDR2 SYGVKD. The CDR3 contains 12 residues. CDR3 coding DNA: TGTGCCATCACCGGGGGAAATTCACCCCTCCACTTT. Translation: CAITGGNSPLHF.

The CDR3 region is CASSPLAGSREQYF. For the CDR3, the DNA is TGTGCCAGCAGCCCACTAGCGGGATCGAGGGAGCAGTACTTC. V is TRBV14 and J is TRBJ2-7; 10 bases agree with TRBD2. The CDR3 is 14 residues long. V lost 4 bases, J lost 7 bases, and 7 bases stayed unmatched. Germline CDR1 and CDR2: SGHDN and FVKESK.

The CDR3, as DNA: TGTGCCACCAGCCTAAGCGGGAGAACCGGGGAGCTGTTTTTT. Residues: CATSLSGRTGELFF. V is TRBV15 and J is TRBJ2-2; TRBD2 agrees at 8 bases. The CDR3 has 14 amino acids. The germline gives CDR1 LNHNV, CDR2 YYDKDF (reference sequence). V was clipped by 5 bases and J by 5 bases; unmatched bases: 4.

The chain has TRBV15 and TRBJ1-1; TRBD1 matches 8 bases. In germline, CDR1 is LNHNV, CDR2 YYDKDF (reference sequence). The CDR3 covers 15 residues. V gave up 5 bases and J gave up 0 bases; unmatched junction bases: 5. As DNA, the CDR3 is TGTGCCACCAGCCCTGACAGGGGCATGAACACTGAAGCTTTCTTT. Translation: CATSPDRGMNTEAFF.

CDR3 in DNA: TGCGCCAGCAGCTGGGGAAGCTCCTACGAGCAGTACTTC. Its translation: CASSWGSSYEQYF. The gene calls are TRBV4-1 and TRBJ2-7; D remains unclear. Germline CDR1 MGHRA, CDR2 YSYEKL. This CDR3 is 13 amino acids long. The V end was cut by 5 bases, the J end by 0 bases, with 8 bases between.